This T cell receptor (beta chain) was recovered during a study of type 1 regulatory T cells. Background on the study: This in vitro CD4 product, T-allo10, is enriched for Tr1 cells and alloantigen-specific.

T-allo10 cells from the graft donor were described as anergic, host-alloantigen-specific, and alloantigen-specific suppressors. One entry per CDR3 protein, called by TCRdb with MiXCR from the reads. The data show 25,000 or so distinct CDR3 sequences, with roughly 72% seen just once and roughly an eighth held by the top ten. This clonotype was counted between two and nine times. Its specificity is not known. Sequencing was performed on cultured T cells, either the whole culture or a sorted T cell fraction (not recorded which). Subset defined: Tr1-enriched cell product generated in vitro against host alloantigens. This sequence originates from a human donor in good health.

The CDR3 protein is CSVAGTGLNTEAFF. DNA for the CDR3: TGCAGCGTCGCCGGGACAGGATTGAACACTGAAGCTTTCTTT. The rearrangement uses TRBV29-1 and TRBJ1-1; 8 nucleotides line up with TRBD1. The CDR3 runs 14 residues. Per germline, CDR1 SQVTM and CDR2 ANQGSEA. V shed 6 bases, J shed 0 bases, and the junction held 6 bases outside the gene matches.